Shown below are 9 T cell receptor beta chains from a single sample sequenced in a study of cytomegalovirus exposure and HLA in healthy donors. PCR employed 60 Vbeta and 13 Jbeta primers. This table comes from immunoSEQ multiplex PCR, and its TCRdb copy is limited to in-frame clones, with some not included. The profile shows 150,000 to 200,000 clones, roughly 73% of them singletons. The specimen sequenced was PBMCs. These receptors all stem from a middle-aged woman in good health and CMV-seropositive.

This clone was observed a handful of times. DNA for the CDR3: TGTGCCAGCAGCCAGGCTAACTATGGCTACACCTTC. Translated: CASSQANYGYTF. The chain recombines TRBV5-6 with TRBJ1-2; D uncertain. CDR1 and CDR2 (germline): SGHDT, YYEEEE. This CDR3 contains 12 residues. V was trimmed by 4 bases and J by 0 bases, leaving 4 bases between them.

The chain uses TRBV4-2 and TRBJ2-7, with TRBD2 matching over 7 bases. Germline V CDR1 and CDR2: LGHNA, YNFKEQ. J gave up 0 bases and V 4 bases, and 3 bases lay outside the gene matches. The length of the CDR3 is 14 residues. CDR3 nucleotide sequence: TGTGCCAGCAGCCCAGGGACTACCTCCTACGAGCAGTACTTC. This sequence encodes CASSPGTTSYEQYF.

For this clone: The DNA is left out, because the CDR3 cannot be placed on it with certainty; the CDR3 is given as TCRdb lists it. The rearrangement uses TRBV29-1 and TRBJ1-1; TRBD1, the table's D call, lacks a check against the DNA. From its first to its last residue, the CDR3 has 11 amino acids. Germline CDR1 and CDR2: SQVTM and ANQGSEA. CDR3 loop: CSVDVGGGTFF.

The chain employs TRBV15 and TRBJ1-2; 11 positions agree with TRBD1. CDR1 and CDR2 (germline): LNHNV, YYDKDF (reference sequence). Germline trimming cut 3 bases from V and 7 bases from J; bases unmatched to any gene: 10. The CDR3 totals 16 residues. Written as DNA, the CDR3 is TGTGCCACCAGCAGTAGCCCATCCGGGACAGGGGGTGGCTACACCTTC. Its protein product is CATSSSPSGTGGGYTF.

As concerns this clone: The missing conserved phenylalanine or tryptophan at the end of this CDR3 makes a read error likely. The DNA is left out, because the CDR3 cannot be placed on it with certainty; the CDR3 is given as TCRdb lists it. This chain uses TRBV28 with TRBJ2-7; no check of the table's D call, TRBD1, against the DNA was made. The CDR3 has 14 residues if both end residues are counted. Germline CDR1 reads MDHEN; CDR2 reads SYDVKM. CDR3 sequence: CASRTGTGAYEQSS.

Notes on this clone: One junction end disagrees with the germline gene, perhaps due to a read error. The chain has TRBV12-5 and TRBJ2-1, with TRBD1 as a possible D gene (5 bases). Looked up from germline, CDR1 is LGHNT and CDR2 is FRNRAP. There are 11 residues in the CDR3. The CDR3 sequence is CASGSQAEQLF. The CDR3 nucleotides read TGTGCTAGTGGTTCACAGGCCGAGCAGCTCTTC.

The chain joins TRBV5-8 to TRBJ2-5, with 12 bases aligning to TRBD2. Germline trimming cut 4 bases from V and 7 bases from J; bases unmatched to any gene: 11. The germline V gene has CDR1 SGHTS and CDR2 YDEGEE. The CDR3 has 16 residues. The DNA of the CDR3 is TGTGCCAGCAGCCTGAAGACTAGCGGGAGTGTAGGGACCCAGTACTTC. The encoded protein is CASSLKTSGSVGTQYF.

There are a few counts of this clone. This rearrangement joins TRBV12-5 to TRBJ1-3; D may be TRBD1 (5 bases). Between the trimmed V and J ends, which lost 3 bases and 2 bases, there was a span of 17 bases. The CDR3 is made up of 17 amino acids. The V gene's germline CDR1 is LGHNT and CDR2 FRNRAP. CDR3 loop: CASGFRVPTVPGNTIYF. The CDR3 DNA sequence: TGTGCTAGTGGTTTTAGAGTCCCGACAGTCCCTGGAAACACCATATATTTT.

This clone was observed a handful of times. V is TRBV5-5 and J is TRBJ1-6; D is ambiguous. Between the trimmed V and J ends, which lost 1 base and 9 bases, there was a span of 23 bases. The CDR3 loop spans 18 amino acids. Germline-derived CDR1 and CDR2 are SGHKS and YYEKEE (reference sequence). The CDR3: CASSLKLVGEGRISPLHF. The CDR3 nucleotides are TGTGCCAGCAGCTTGAAATTAGTGGGAGAGGGTCGAATTTCACCCCTCCACTTT.